This T cell receptor beta chain was retrieved from a study of technical replicates of blood from several donors listed by TCRdb under 2017. From the germline V gene (reference sequence), CDR1 is SEHNR and CDR2 is FQNEAQ. Including the terminal cysteine and phenylalanine, the CDR3 comprises 15 residues. Only the CDR3 DNA stays, 45 bases, in frame from base 1. Germline trimming amounts to 3 bases on V and 1 base on J, with 5 as the count of junction bases outside the gene matches. This clone was picked up one time. Its antigen specificity is not known. Base qualities were left out, and no much larger clone turns up one base away. The library was built by means of the immunoSEQ multiplex PCR assay. The table comes from immuneACCESS by way of TCRdb, which keeps in-frame sequences with V and J called. Part of the clones is missing from these tables; in studies checked, under half for an unresolved V gene and the rest for unknown reasons. This sample comprises more than 90,000 clones, roughly 96% of them detected only once. The top ten hold 0.3% to 0.35% of the sample.

Rearrangement joined TRBV7-9 to TRBJ2-7; 8 central bases correspond to TRBD2. The specimen sequenced was T cells isolated from PBMCs. The receptor was isolated from a human donor in good health. CDR3 reads: CASSFQTSVSYEQYF. The DNA sequence is TGTGCCAGCAGCTTCCAGACTAGCGTGTCCTACGAGCAGTACTTC.